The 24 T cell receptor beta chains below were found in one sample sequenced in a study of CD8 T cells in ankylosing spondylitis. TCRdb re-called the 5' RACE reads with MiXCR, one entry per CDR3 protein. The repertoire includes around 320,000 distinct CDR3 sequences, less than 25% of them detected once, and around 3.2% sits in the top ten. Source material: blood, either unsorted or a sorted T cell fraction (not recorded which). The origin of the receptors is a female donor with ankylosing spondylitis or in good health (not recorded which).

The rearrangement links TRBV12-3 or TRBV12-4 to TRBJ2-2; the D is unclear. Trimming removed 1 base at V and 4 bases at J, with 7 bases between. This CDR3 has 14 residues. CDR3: CASSLEGPTGELFF. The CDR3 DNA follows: TGTGCCAGCAGTTTAGAAGGCCCCACCGGGGAGCTGTTTTTT.

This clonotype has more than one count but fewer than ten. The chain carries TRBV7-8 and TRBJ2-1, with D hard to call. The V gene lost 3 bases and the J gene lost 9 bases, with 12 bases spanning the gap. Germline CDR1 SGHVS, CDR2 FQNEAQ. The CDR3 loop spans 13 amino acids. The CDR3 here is CASSFGREGEQFF. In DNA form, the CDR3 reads TGTGCCAGCAGCTTTGGTAGGGAAGGTGAGCAGTTCTTC.

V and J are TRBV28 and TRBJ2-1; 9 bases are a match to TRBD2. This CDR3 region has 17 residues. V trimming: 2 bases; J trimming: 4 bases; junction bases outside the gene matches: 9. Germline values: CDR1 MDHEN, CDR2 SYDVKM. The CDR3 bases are TGTGCCAGCAGTTTACTCGGGCGACTAGCGGAGTACAATGAGCAGTTCTTC. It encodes CASSLLGRLAEYNEQFF.

CDR3 DNA: TGTGCCAGCAGACGACTAGCTGTAGACACCGGGGAGCTGTTTTTT. Translating gives CASRRLAVDTGELFF. The V gene is TRBV6-2 or TRBV6-3, the J gene TRBJ2-2; TRBD2 aligns across 7 bases. Trimming removed 6 bases from V and 3 bases from J; junction bases left unmatched: 7. The V gene's germline CDR1 is MNHEY and CDR2 SVGEGT. This CDR3 comprises 15 residues.

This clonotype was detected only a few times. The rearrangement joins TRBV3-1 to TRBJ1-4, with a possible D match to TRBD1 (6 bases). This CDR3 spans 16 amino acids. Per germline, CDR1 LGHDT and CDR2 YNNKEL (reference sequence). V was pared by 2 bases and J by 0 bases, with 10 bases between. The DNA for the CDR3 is TGTGCCAGCAGCCAACAGGGGATCGCAACTAATGAAAAACTGTTTTTT. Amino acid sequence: CASSQQGIATNEKLFF. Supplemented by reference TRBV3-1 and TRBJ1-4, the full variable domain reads DTAVSQTPKYLVTQMGNDKSIKCEQNLGHDTMYWYKQDSKKFLKIMFSYNNKELIINETVPNRFSPKSPDKAHLNLHINSLELGDSAVYFCASSQQGIATNEKLFFGSGTQLSVL.

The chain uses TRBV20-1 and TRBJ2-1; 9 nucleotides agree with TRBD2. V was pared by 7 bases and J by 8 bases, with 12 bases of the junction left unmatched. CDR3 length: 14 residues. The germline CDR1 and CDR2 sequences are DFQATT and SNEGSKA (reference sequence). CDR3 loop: CSGLMREGGDEQFF. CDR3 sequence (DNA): TGCAGTGGGTTAATGCGGGAGGGGGGAGATGAGCAGTTCTTC.

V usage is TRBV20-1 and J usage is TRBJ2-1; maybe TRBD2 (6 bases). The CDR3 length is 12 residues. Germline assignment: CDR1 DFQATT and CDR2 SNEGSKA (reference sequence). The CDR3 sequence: CRARLVDDEQFF. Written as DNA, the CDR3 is TGCAGGGCCCGACTAGTCGACGATGAGCAGTTCTTC.

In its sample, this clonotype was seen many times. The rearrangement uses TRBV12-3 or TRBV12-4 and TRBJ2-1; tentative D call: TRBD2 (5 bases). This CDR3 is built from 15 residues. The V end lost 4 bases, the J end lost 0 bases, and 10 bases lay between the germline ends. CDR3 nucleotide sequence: TGTGCCAGCAGTTCCACGGGGAGCTCCTACAATGAGCAGTTCTTC. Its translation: CASSSTGSSYNEQFF.

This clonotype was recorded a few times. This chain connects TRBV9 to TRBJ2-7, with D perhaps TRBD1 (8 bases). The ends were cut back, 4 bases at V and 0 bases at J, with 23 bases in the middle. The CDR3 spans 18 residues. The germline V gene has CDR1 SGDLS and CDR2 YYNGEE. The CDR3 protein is CASSNGGTGRGSSYEQYF. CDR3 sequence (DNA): TGTGCCAGCAGCAACGGGGGGACAGGCCGAGGGAGCTCCTACGAGCAGTACTTC.

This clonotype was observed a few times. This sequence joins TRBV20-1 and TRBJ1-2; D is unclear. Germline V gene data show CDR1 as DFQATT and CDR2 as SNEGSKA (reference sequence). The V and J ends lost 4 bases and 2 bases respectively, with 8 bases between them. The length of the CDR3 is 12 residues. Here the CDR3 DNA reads TGCAGTGCTACAACAGAGAACTATGGCTACACCTTC. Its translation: CSATTENYGYTF.

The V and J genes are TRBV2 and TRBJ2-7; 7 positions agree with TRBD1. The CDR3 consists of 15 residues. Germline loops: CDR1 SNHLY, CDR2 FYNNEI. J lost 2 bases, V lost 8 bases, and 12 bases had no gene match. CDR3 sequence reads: CASGARTGWAYEQYF. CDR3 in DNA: TGTGCCAGCGGGGCCCGGACAGGATGGGCCTACGAGCAGTACTTC.

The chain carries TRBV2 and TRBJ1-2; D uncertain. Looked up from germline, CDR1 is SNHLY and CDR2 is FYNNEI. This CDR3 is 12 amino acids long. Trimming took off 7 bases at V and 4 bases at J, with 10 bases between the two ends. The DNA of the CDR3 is TGTGCCAGCACCATGGGGATCTATGGCTACACCTTC. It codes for CASTMGIYGYTF.

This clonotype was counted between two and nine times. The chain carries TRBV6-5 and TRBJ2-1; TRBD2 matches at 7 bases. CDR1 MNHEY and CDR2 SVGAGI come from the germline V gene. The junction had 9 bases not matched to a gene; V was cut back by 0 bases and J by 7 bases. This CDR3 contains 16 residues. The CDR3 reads CASSYSSASGENEQFF. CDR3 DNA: TGTGCCAGCAGTTACTCGAGTGCTAGCGGAGAGAATGAGCAGTTCTTC.

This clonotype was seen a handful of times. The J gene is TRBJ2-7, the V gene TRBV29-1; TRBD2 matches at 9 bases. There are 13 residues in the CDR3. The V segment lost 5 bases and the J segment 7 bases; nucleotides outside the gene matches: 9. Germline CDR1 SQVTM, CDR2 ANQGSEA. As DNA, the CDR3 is TGCAGCGTTTGTCTAGCGGGGCGGAGGGAGCAGTACTTC. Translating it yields CSVCLAGRREQYF.

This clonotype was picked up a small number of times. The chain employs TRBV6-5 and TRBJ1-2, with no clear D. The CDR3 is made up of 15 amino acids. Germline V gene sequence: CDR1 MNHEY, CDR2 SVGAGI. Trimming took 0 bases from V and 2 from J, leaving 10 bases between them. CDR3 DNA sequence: TGTGCCAGCAGTTACTCGGGGTTCCAGAACTATGGCTACACCTTC. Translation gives CASSYSGFQNYGYTF.

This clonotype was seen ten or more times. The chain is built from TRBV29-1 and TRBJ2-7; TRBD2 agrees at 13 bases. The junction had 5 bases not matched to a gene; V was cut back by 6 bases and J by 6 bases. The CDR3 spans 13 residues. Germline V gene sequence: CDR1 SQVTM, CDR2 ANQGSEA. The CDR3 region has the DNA TGCAGCGTGCGGACTAGCGGGAGAGGCGAGCAGTACTTC. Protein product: CSVRTSGRGEQYF.

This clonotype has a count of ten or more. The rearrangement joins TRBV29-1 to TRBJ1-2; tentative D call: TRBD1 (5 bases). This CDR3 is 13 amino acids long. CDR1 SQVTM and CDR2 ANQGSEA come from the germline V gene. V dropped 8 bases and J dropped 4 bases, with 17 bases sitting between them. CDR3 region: CSSAGADFYGYTF. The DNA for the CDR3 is TGCAGCTCGGCTGGGGCAGATTTCTATGGCTACACCTTC.

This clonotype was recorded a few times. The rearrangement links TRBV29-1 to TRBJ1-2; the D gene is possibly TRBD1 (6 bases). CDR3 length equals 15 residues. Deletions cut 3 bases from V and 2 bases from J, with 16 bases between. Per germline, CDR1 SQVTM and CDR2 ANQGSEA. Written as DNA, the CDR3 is TGCAGCGTTGACGTGAACCGGGACATAAACTATGGCTACACCTTC. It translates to CSVDVNRDINYGYTF.

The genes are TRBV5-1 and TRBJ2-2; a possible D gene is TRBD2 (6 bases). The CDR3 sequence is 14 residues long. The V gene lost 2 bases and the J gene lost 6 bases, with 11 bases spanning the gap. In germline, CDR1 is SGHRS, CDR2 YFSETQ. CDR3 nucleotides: TGCGCCAGCAGCTTAGATGGAGGGGCCGGGGAGCTGTTTTTT. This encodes CASSLDGGAGELFF.

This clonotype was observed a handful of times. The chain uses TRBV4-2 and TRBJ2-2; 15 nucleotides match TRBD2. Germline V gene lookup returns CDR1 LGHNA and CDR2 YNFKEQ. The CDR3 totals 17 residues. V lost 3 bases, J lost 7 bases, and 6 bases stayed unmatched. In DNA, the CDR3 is TGTGCCAGCAGCCACGGACTAGCGGGAGGGCCGGGCGGGGAGCTGTTTTTT. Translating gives CASSHGLAGGPGGELFF.

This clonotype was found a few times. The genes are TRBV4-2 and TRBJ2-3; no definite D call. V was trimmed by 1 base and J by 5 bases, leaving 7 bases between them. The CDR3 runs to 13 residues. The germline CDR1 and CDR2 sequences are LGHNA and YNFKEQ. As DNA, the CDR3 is TGTGCCAGCAGCCAAGGAAGCCAAGATACGCAGTATTTT. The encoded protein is CASSQGSQDTQYF.

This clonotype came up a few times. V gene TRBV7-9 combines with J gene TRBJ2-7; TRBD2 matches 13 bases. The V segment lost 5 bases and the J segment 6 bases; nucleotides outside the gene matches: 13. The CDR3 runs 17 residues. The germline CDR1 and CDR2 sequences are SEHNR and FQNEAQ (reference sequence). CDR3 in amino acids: CASSGMTGLAGAGEQYF. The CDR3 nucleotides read TGTGCCAGCAGCGGGATGACAGGACTAGCGGGAGCGGGCGAGCAGTACTTC.

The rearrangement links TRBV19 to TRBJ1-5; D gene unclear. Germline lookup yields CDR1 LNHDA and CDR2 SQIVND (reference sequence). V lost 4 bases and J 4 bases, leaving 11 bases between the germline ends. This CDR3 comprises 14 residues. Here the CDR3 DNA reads TGTGCCAGTAGTAAAGTCGGGAGAAATCAGCCCCAGCATTTT. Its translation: CASSKVGRNQPQHF. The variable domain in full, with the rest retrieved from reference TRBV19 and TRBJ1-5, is DGGITQSPKYLFRKEGQNVTLSCEQNLNHDAMYWYRQDPGQGLRLIYYSQIVNDFQKGDIAEGYSVSREKKESFPLTVTSAQKNPTAFYLCASSKVGRNQPQHFGDGTRLSIL.

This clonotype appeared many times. This chain's CDR3 is CASRVQLSNQPQHF. DNA of the CDR3: TGTGCCAGCAGAGTCCAACTTAGCAATCAGCCCCAGCATTTT. The V call is TRBV12-3 or TRBV12-4, the J call TRBJ1-5, with D uncertain. V was pared by 6 bases and J by 0 bases, with 9 bases between. There are 14 residues in the CDR3.